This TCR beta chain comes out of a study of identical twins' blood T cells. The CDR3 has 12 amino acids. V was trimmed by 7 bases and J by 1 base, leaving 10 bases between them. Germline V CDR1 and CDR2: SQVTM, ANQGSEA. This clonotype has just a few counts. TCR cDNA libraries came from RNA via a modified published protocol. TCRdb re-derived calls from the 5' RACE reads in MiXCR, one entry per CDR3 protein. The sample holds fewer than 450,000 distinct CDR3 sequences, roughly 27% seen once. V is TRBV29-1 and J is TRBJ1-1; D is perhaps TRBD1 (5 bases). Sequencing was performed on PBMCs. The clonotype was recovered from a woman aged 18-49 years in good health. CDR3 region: CSAGRKNTEAFF. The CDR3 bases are TGCAGCGCGGGACGGAAGAACACTGAAGCTTTCTTT. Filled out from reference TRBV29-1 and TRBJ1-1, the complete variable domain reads SAVISQKPSRDICQRGTSLTIQCQVDSQVTMMFWYRQQPGQSLTLIATANQGSEATYESGFVIDKFPISRPNLTFSTLTVSNMSPEDSSIYLCSAGRKNTEAFFGQGTRLTVV.